Listed below are T cell receptor beta chains from one sample, sequenced in a study of tumor-infiltrating lymphocytes in oesophageal squamous cell carcinoma. TCRdb itself ran the PCR reads through MiXCR, one entry per CDR3 protein. Among roughly 20,000 distinct CDR3 sequences, around 43% were seen once, and the ten largest hold 30% to 35%. Sample: normal esophageal tissue next to the tumor. Source of these receptors: a female donor with esophageal squamous cell carcinoma. Each CDR3 is given with its conserved first and last residue. The order of the fields is V gene, D gene, J gene, CDR3 length, clone size, CDR3 protein, CDR3 DNA. A D gene is named only where the DNA matches it firmly. Expanded clones get a size class; other rows say once, few or many, or leave the size out.

TRBV24-1,TRBD1,TRBJ2-6,17,many,CATSRPAGGSGANVLTF,TGTGCCACCAGCAGGCCGGCAGGGGGCTCTGGGGCCAACGTCCTGACTTTC
TRBV2,.,TRBJ1-6,14,many,CASSGWQHNSPLHF,TGTGCCAGCAGTGGTTGGCAGCATAATTCACCCCTCCACTTT
TRBV5-1,TRBD2,TRBJ2-7,15,.,CASRNGLVDYNEQYF,TGCGCCAGCAGAAATGGACTAGTAGACTACAATGAGCAGTACTTC
TRBV6-1,.,TRBJ2-6,15,medium-sized,CASEAGASGANVLTF,TGTGCCAGCGAGGCAGGCGCTTCCGGGGCCAACGTCCTGACTTTC
TRBV7-9,.,TRBJ1-1,13,many,CASSFSRDTEAFF,TGTGCCAGCAGCTTCTCTAGGGACACTGAAGCTTTCTTT
TRBV5-1,TRBD2,TRBJ2-4,14,many,CASSFGASGDIQYF,TGCGCCAGCAGCTTCGGGGCTAGCGGGGACATTCAGTACTTC
TRBV7-2,.,TRBJ2-6,17,.,CASSLDSGFRGANVLTF,TGTGCCAGCAGCTTAGACTCGGGTTTTAGGGGGGCCAACGTCCTGACTTTC
TRBV7-3,TRBD1,TRBJ1-1,13,many,CASSPTGGTEAFF,TGTGCCAGCAGCCCTACAGGGGGCACTGAAGCTTTCTTT
TRBV7-2,TRBD2,TRBJ2-5,15,.,CASSLATSGGETQYF,TGTGCCAGCAGCTTAGCAACTAGCGGGGGAGAGACCCAGTACTTC
TRBV6-8,TRBD2,TRBJ2-5,13,once,CASHEQVGGSQYF,TGTGCCAGCCACGAACAGGTGGGGGGGTCACAGTACTTC
TRBV12-3/TRBV12-4,.,TRBJ2-7,13,.,CASSSGVRYTQYF,TGTGCCAGCAGTTCGGGGGTTCGGTATACGCAGTACTTC
TRBV28,.,TRBJ1-5,14,.,CATQFTGGQGPQHF,TGTGCCACTCAGTTCACGGGGGGCCAGGGGCCCCAGCATTTT
TRBV2,.,TRBJ2-3,14,.,CASRRAHSTDTQYF,TGTGCCAGCAGGAGAGCTCATAGCACAGATACGCAGTATTTT
TRBV7-9,.,TRBJ2-5,20,medium-sized,CASSILDGQIWRLVKETQYF,TGTGCCAGCAGCATCCTAGATGGACAGATTTGGCGACTGGTTAAAGAGACCCAGTACTTC
TRBV7-8,.,TRBJ2-5,15,.,CASSPTTTGDETQYF,TGTGCCAGCAGCCCAACCACGACAGGCGACGAGACCCAGTACTTC
TRBV7-6,.,TRBJ2-7,13,.,CASSLATDYEQYF,TGTGCTAGCAGCTTAGCGACAGACTACGAGCAGTACTTC
TRBV7-4,.,TRBJ2-7,13,.,CASSPTGLHEQYF,TGTGCCAGCAGCCCTACAGGGCTCCACGAGCAGTACTTC
TRBV7-3,.,TRBJ2-1,17,.,CASSLSGLTHPYNEQFF,TGTGCCAGCAGCTTATCGGGCCTAACTCACCCCTACAATGAGCAGTTCTTC
TRBV2,.,TRBJ2-7,15,.,CASSDLRGRTDTQYF,TGTGCCAGCAGTGATCTTCGAGGGAGGACAGATACGCAGTACTTC
TRBV28,.,TRBJ2-5,16,.,CASSSTPGPKGETQYF,TGTGCCAGCAGTTCAACCCCGGGACCTAAGGGAGAGACCCAGTACTTC
TRBV7-3,TRBD2,TRBJ2-1,17,.,CASSLTASGLSYNEQFF,TGTGCCAGCAGCTTAACGGCTAGCGGCCTCTCCTACAATGAGCAGTTCTTC
TRBV19,.,TRBJ2-5,14,many,CASSKGLGKETQYF,TGTGCCAGTAGCAAGGGATTGGGGAAAGAGACCCAGTACTTC
TRBV7-6,TRBD2,TRBJ2-3,15,.,CASSPAAGDTDTQYF,TGTGCCAGCAGCCCTGCAGCGGGAGACACAGATACGCAGTATTTT
TRBV7-8,.,TRBJ2-3,17,many,CASSSRAFARSTDTQYF,TGTGCCAGCAGCTCCCGGGCATTCGCGCGGTCCACAGATACGCAGTATTTT
TRBV12-3/TRBV12-4,.,TRBJ2-2,15,.,CASSPGPTNTGELFF,TGTGCCAGCAGTCCCGGACCCACGAACACCGGGGAGCTGTTTTTT
TRBV7-2,.,TRBJ2-5,15,.,CASSASRQLQETQYF,TGTGCCAGCAGCGCAAGTCGACAACTCCAAGAGACCCAGTACTTC
TRBV6-1,.,TRBJ1-1,13,many,CATQRQTGTEAFF,TGTGCCACCCAGCGCCAGACAGGCACTGAAGCTTTCTTT
TRBV6-1,.,TRBJ2-1,14,many,CASSWGPSSVEQFF,TGTGCCAGCAGTTGGGGGCCTTCATCGGTTGAGCAGTTCTTC
TRBV6-1,TRBD1,TRBJ1-5,16,.,CASSDDRGRGNQPRHF,TGTGCCAGCAGCGACGACAGGGGAAGGGGCAATCAGCCCCGGCATTTT
TRBV12-3/TRBV12-4,.,TRBJ2-7,14,.,CASSLSAAGTEAFF,TGTGCCAGCAGTTTAAGCGCCGCGGGCACTGAAGCTTTCTTC
TRBV7-8,.,TRBJ2-1,15,.,CASSLAGGGADEQFF,TGTGCCAGCAGCTTAGCGGGAGGGGGAGCGGATGAGCAGTTCTTC
TRBV4-1,.,TRBJ2-3,15,once,CASSQGPASTDTQYF,TGCGCCAGCAGCCAGGGACCCGCTAGCACAGATACGCAGTATTTT
TRBV6-1,TRBD1,TRBJ1-2,15,many,CATLDRAHRNYGYTF,TGTGCCACCTTGGACAGGGCGCACCGAAACTATGGCTACACCTTC
TRBV7-3,TRBD2,TRBJ2-7,13,.,CASSLVPLAGEYF,TGTGCCAGCAGCTTAGTTCCACTAGCGGGAGAGTACTTC
TRBV28,.,TRBJ1-5,12,few,CASTWGNQPQHF,TGTGCCAGCACCTGGGGCAATCAGCCCCAGCATTTT
TRBV25-1,.,TRBJ1-2,15,few,CASSERGGTDYGYTF,TGTGCCAGCAGTGAAAGGGGAGGGACGGATTATGGCTACACCTTC
TRBV7-6,.,TRBJ2-1,15,few,CASSLGAGNRDEQFF,TGTGCCAGCAGCTTAGGGGCCGGAAATAGGGATGAGCAGTTCTTC
TRBV7-6,TRBD1,TRBJ2-5,13,.,CASSMDRGETQYF,TGTGCCAGCAGCATGGACAGGGGAGAGACCCAGTACTTC
TRBV6-5,.,TRBJ2-6,9,.,CASRPRQTF,TGTGCCAGCAGGCCGAGACAGACTTTC
TRBV18,TRBD1,TRBJ1-6,15,many,CASSPGQGDNSPLHF,TGTGCCAGCTCACCGGGACAGGGAGATAATTCACCCCTCCACTTT
TRBV15,.,TRBJ2-2,17,medium-sized,CATRTSTGGRRVGELFF,TGTGCCACCAGGACCTCCACCGGAGGGAGGAGGGTCGGGGAGCTGTTTTTT
TRBV7-6,TRBD2,TRBJ2-7,16,.,CASSLGLAGEWYEQYF,TGTGCCAGCAGCTTAGGGCTAGCGGGAGAGTGGTACGAGCAGTACTTC
TRBV5-1,.,TRBJ1-1,14,many,CASSSRAGSTEAFF,TGCGCCAGCAGCTCTCGGGCAGGGAGTACTGAAGCTTTCTTT
TRBV11-2,.,TRBJ2-3,11,.,CASSRTYTQYF,TGTGCCAGCAGCCGGACCTATACGCAGTATTTT
TRBV12-3/TRBV12-4,.,TRBJ2-7,14,.,CASSFSGAYGEQYF,TGTGCCAGCAGTTTTTCAGGGGCGTACGGCGAGCAGTACTTC
TRBV4-2,TRBD2,TRBJ2-2,17,few,CASSQERASGRTGELFF,TGTGCCAGCAGCCAAGAGAGGGCTAGCGGGAGGACCGGGGAGCTGTTTTTT
TRBV6-6,.,TRBJ2-7,14,.,CASSYSNSPYEQYF,TGTGCCAGCAGTTACTCGAACAGTCCCTACGAGCAGTACTTC
TRBV4-2,TRBD2,TRBJ2-7,13,few,CASSPTGGSEQYF,TGTGCCAGCAGCCCTACGGGGGGTTCCGAGCAGTACTTC
TRBV7-3,.,TRBJ2-7,14,.,CASRLRGDSYEQYF,TGTGCCAGCAGATTAAGGGGGGACTCCTACGAGCAGTACTTC
TRBV3-1,.,TRBJ1-5,15,many,CASSQVRDLGQPQHF,TGTGCCAGCAGCCAAGTTCGCGACCTAGGTCAGCCCCAGCATTTT
TRBV7-3,.,TRBJ2-5,13,few,CASSRHMGETQYF,TGTGCCAGCAGCCGTCACATGGGAGAGACCCAGTACTTC
TRBV7-8,.,TRBJ2-5,15,.,CASSLGAGRRETQYF,TGTGCCAGCAGCTTAGGGGCAGGGCGACGAGAGACCCAGTACTTC
TRBV12-3/TRBV12-4,.,TRBJ1-2,12,medium-sized,CASTSESYGYTF,TGTGCCAGCACCTCAGAGAGCTATGGCTACACCTTC
TRBV5-1,TRBD2,TRBJ2-3,16,few,CASSPSGTTSTDTQYF,TGCGCCAGCAGCCCTAGCGGGACCACTAGCACAGATACGCAGTATTTT
TRBV11-2,TRBD2,TRBJ2-1,17,medium-sized,CASSLGTSGRDYNEQFF,TGTGCCAGCAGCTTAGGGACTAGCGGGAGGGATTACAATGAGCAGTTCTTC
TRBV7-2,TRBD2,TRBJ2-7,14,.,CASSSGGGVYEQYF,TGTGCCAGCAGCTCGGGGGGGGGGGTTTACGAGCAGTACTTC
TRBV6-1,.,TRBJ2-7,15,.,CASSYAGQLSYEQYF,TGTGCCAGCAGTTACGCGGGACAGTTATCCTACGAGCAGTACTTC
TRBV11-3,.,TRBJ2-7,17,.,CASSLDLGGAPGIKQYF,TGTGCCAGCAGCTTAGATCTTGGCGGGGCCCCGGGCATTAAGCAGTACTTC